This T cell receptor beta chain originates from a study of blood T cell repertoires in COVID-19. CDR1 is SGDLS and CDR2 is YYNGEE in the germline V gene. J lost 0 bases, V lost 3 bases, and 5 bases had no gene match. CDR3 size: 16 residues. Ages ranged from 18 to 89 years, with residence in about two dozen US areas. Self-reported history from a screening survey and questionnaire set each donor's cohort. Authors' data handling: Estimation of nucleated cell counts was performed using reference gene primer amplification. The protocol was immunoSEQ multiplex PCR, while the TCRdb copy is restricted to in-frame clones and leaves out a portion. V, J and clone size were drawn from that table, and D and trimming were deduced from the DNA. The sample contains roughly 300,000 clones, more than 75% of which appear only once.

The source material was PBMCs or T cells enriched from blood (not recorded which). V is TRBV9 and J is TRBJ2-5; TRBD2 aligns across 10 bases. The source of this sequence is a man aged 25-45 years who had recovered from COVID-19. CDR3 loop: CASSGGLAAYQETQYF. The CDR3 DNA reads as TGTGCCAGCAGCGGTGGACTAGCGGCGTACCAAGAGACCCAGTACTTC.